This TCR beta chain was found in a study of cytomegalovirus exposure and HLA in healthy donors. 13 Jbeta primers and 60 Vbeta primers were used for the PCR. Original analysis: Around 10 million of the roughly 80 million unique TCR beta chains counted in a later analysis were shared. Assay: immunoSEQ multiplex PCR; the TCRdb copy retains only in-frame clones and omits some. That table gives V, J and clone size, and the DNA gave D and trimming. The data show around 150,000 clones, over 80% seen once. Every donor was a healthy person donating bone marrow. Trimming cost V 1 base and J 2 bases; bases outside gene matches: 6. The CDR3 sequence is 17 residues long. The germline V gene encodes CDR1 SNHLY and CDR2 FYNNEI.

Material: PBMCs. This sequence originates from a man over 45 in good health and CMV-seropositive. The rearrangement links TRBV2 to TRBJ1-5; 9 bases map to TRBD1. The CDR3 loop is CASSEGWDRVGNQPQHF. The DNA of the CDR3 is TGTGCCAGCAGTGAAGGGTGGGACAGGGTTGGCAATCAGCCCCAGCATTTT.